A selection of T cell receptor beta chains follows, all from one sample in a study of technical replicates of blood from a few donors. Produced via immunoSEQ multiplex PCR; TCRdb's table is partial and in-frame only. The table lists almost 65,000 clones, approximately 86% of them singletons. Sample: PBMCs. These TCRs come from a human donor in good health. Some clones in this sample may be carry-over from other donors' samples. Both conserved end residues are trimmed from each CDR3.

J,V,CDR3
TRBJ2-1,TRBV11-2,ASSLGTTYNEQF
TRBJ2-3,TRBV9,ASSAGLAPISDTQY
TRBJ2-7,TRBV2,ASSDLDRGTHEQY
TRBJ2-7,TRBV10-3,ATGSGRVEQY
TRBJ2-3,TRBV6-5,ASSYGQEWDTQY
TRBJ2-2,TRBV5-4,ASSLAGVGTGELF
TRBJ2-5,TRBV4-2,ASSQGRTGQETQY
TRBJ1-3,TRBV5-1,ASSSGTGLISGNTIY
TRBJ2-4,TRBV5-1,ASSLEGVGLAKNIQY
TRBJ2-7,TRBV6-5,ASKAGGRATHEQY
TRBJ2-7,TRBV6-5,ASSPGFYEQY
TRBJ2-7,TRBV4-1,ASSHGQGIYEQY
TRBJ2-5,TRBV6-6,ASSTTSGETQY
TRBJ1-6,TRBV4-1,ASSLGTGGYSPLH
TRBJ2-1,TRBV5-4,ASSRLAGGPYNEQF
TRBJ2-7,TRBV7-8,ASSHTDRAYEQY
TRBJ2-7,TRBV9,ASSVAGTGFHEQY
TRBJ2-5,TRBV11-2,ASSLAPSGGQETQY
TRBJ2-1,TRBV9,ASSIGQGPYNEQF
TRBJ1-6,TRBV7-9,ASSSRDRGNSPLH
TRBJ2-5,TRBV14,ASSFGLAGGEETQY
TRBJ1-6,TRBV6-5,ASQGQPRNNSPLH
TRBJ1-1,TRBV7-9,ASSPTASPEAF
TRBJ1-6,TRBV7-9,ASSLTGDGSPLH
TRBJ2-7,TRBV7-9,ASSLSTGEDEQY
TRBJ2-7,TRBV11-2,ASSTHRQGTTYEQY
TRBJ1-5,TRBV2,AIGAGSIQPQH
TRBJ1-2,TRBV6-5,ASSPGTGVYGYT
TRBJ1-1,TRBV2,ASRDRQVNTEAF
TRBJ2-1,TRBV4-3,ASSRTRLTSGADYNEQF
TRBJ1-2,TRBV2,ASSQGGGNYGYT
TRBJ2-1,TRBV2,ASSDELAGGNEQF
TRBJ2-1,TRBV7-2,ASSSSGGALGEQF
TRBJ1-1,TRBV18,ASSPRDRANTEAF
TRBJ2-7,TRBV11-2,ASSPYSGSPDEQY
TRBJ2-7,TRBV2,ASRAGGPRYEQY
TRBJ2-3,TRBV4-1,ASSHLAEVGDTQY
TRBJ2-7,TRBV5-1,ASSLKLAGVGSYEQY
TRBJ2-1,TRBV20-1,SAEQGDEQF
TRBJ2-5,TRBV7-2,ASSLAQGSETQY
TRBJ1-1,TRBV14,ASSAEGEGTEAF